This TCR beta chain was sequenced during a study of cytomegalovirus exposure and HLA in healthy donors. Findings of the study overall: In a later analysis, at a false discovery rate of 0.05, 15,000 to 20,000 TCR beta sequences were associated with HLA alleles.

On this clone: Its antigen remains unknown.

This PCR relied on a set of 60 Vbeta primers and 13 Jbeta primers. Repertoires were generated with immunoSEQ multiplex PCR, while TCRdb's copy carries only in-frame clones and drops some. Of around 70,000 clones in the sample, about 67% were seen once. V trimming: 8 bases; J trimming: 0 bases; junction bases outside the gene matches: 9. Germline lookup yields CDR1 SEHNR and CDR2 FQNEAQ (reference sequence). This CDR3 comprises 16 residues. The chain couples TRBV7-9 to TRBJ2-1; TRBD2 aligns across 8 bases. The sequencing input was PBMCs. This clonotype was sampled from a human donor in good health. CDR3 protein: CASHGAGGGSYNEQFF. The CDR3 coding sequence is TGTGCCAGCCACGGGGCGGGAGGCGGCTCCTACAATGAGCAGTTCTTC.